This T cell receptor beta chain was sequenced in a study of T cell clones after liver transplantation. Study overall: Three of the eight recipients were HCV-positive; the rest had non-autoimmune, non-viral transplant indications.

This table comes from immunoSEQ multiplex PCR, and its TCRdb copy is limited to in-frame clones, with some not included. The table has tens of thousands of clones, 82% seen once. The CDR3 covers 14 residues. The germline gives CDR1 ENHRY, CDR2 SYGVKD. The clonotype was recovered from a human patient who received a liver transplant. These T cells may partly come from the graft donor. The starting material was CD4+ T cells from blood, obtained almost 47 months after liver transplant. The chain carries TRBV10-3 and TRBJ2-5; TRBD1 aligns across 8 bases. With the DNA end fitting TRBJ2-7 better, the J assignment may be wrong. CDR3 sequence (DNA): TGTGCCATCAGGGGGACAGGCGACCTTTACGAGCAGTACTTC. It specifies CAIRGTGDLYEQYF.